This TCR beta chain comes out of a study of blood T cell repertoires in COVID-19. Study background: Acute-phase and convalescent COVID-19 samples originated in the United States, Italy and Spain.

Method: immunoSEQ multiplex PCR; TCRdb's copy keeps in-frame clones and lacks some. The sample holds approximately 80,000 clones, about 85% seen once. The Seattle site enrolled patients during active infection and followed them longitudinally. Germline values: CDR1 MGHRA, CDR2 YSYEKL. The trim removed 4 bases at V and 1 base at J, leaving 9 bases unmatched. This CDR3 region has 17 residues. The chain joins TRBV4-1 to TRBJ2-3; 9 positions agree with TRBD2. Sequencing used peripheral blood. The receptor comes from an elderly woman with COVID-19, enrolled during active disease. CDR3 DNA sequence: TGCGCCAGCAGCCCGCTCCCGGCTAGCGGGGGCACAGATACGCAGTATTTT. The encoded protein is CASSPLPASGGTDTQYF.